This TCR beta chain was identified during a study of cytomegalovirus exposure and HLA in healthy donors. Amplification used 60 Vbeta primers and 13 Jbeta primers. The authors' processing: Later analysis identified roughly 84 million unique TCR beta chains, 8.5 million to 13 million shared. Clones were sequenced by immunoSEQ multiplex PCR, and TCRdb holds only the in-frame ones, with some missing. V and J calls and clone size are as listed in that table; D and trimming were resolved from the DNA. This table holds some 130,000 clones, over 60% found once. The receptor comes from a male donor in good health and CMV-seropositive. The specimen was PBMCs.

CDR3 sequence reads: CASSHPSAGSTDTQYF. The CDR3 bases are TGCGCCAGCAGCCACCCCTCCGCGGGGAGCACAGATACGCAGTATTTT. The chain combines TRBV4-1 with TRBJ2-3, with D maybe TRBD2 (6 bases). The length of the CDR3 is 16 residues. Germline V lookup: CDR1 MGHRA, CDR2 YSYEKL. Trimming removed 3 bases at V and 0 bases at J, with 13 bases between.